The 29 T cell receptor beta chains in this list originate from one sample, sequenced in a study of cytotoxic CD8 clonotypes in ibrutinib-treated CLL. Repertoires were generated with immunoSEQ multiplex PCR, while TCRdb's copy carries only in-frame clones and drops some. The data contain approximately 340,000 clones, about 64% of them singletons. This specimen consisted of PBMCs, obtained after 36 months of ibrutinib treatment. All receptors come from a human donor with chronic lymphocytic leukemia.

This chain uses TRBV10-2 with TRBJ2-5; TRBD1 agrees at 11 bases. Trimming cost V 2 bases and J 2 bases; bases outside gene matches: 7. Germline V gene lookup returns CDR1 WSHSY and CDR2 SAAADI. This CDR3 has 17 amino acids. CDR3 coding DNA: TGCGCCAGCAGTGAGGGGACAGGGGGGTTTAAACAAGAGACCCAGTACTTC. This translates into CASSEGTGGFKQETQYF.

The chain employs TRBV28 and TRBJ1-4; 9 positions agree with TRBD1. Per germline, CDR1 MDHEN and CDR2 SYDVKM. This CDR3 has 15 residues. V shed 3 bases, J shed 7 bases, and the junction held 6 bases outside the gene matches. This chain's CDR3 is CASSFPGTGPEKLFF. CDR3 in DNA: TGTGCCAGCAGTTTTCCCGGGACAGGGCCTGAAAAACTGTTTTTT.

The V gene is TRBV7-8, the J gene TRBJ2-3, with D possibly TRBD1 on 5 matching bases. CDR1 and CDR2 from the germline V gene are SGHVS and FQNEAQ. The germline V and J ends were trimmed by 3 bases and 2 bases, with 24 bases remaining between them. The CDR3 covers 19 residues. The CDR3: CASSFIPSDSNFYTDTQYF. CDR3 sequence (DNA): TGTGCCAGCAGCTTTATACCGAGCGACAGCAACTTCTACACAGATACGCAGTATTTT.

V usage is TRBV10-1 and J usage is TRBJ2-1, with TRBD1 identical over 9 bases. CDR1 WNHNN and CDR2 SYGVQD come from the germline V gene (reference sequence). Unmatched junction bases numbered 12, after V lost 2 bases and J lost 7 bases. This CDR3 region has 17 residues. The CDR3 nucleotides read TGCGCCAGCAGTGAGAAGAGATGGACAGGGGATTATAATGAGCAGTTCTTC. This translates into CASSEKRWTGDYNEQFF.

The chain links TRBV2 to TRBJ1-1; D gene ambiguous. V dropped 2 bases and J dropped 0 bases, with 10 bases sitting between them. Germline lookup yields CDR1 SNHLY and CDR2 FYNNEI. The CDR3 consists of 15 residues. CDR3 amino acids: CASSELELMNTEAFF. The CDR3 region has the DNA TGTGCCAGCAGTGAACTGGAGTTAATGAACACTGAAGCTTTCTTT. Full variable domain (rest looked up from reference TRBV2 and TRBJ1-1): EPEVTQTPSHQVTQMGQEVILRCVPISNHLYFYWYRQILGQKVEFLVSFYNNEISEKSEIFDDQFSVERPDGSNFTLKIRSTKLEDSAMYFCASSELELMNTEAFFGQGTRLTVV.

The chain recombines TRBV9 with TRBJ1-1; weak D call: TRBD1 (5 bases). V was trimmed by 4 bases and J by 5 bases, leaving 12 bases between them. The CDR3 extends over 13 amino acids. CDR1 and CDR2 (germline): SGDLS, YYNGEE. The CDR3 DNA is TGTGCCAGCAGCCCCAGGGCAGGGACTGAAGCTTTCTTT. Translated, it gives CASSPRAGTEAFF.

V gene TRBV11-3 combines with J gene TRBJ2-7; D not certain. V was cut by 4 bases and J by 5 bases, with 9 bases left in between. This CDR3 is built from 12 residues. Germline V gene lookup returns CDR1 SGHNT and CDR2 YENEEA. Written as DNA, the CDR3 is TGTGCCAGCAGCTACAGTGGCGACGAGCAGTACTTC. Its translation: CASSYSGDEQYF. Filled out from reference TRBV11-3 and TRBJ2-7, the complete variable domain reads EAGVVQSPRYKIIEKKQPVAFWCNPISGHNTLYWYLQNLGQGPELLIRYENEEAVDDSQLPKDRFSAERLKGVDSTLKIQPAELGDSAVYLCASSYSGDEQYFGPGTRLTVT.

This chain links TRBV28 with TRBJ2-7; 7 bases are shared with TRBD1. V lost 2 bases and J lost 0; bases outside the gene matches: 4. This CDR3 region has 15 residues. CDR1 and CDR2 from the germline V gene are MDHEN and SYDVKM. CDR3 nucleotides: TGTGCCAGCAGTTTACAGGGGACAGCCTCCTACGAGCAGTACTTC. This sequence encodes CASSLQGTASYEQYF.

Many counts were recorded for this clone. V is TRBV2 and J is TRBJ2-2; D may match TRBD1 or TRBD2 (5 bases each). Germline CDR1 reads SNHLY; CDR2 reads FYNNEI. This CDR3 is 13 amino acids long. V lost 4 bases, J lost 6 bases, and 9 bases lay in between. The CDR3 coding sequence is TGTGCCAGCAGTGTGAGGGGAGCCGGGGAGCTGTTTTTT. This translates into CASSVRGAGELFF.

The V and J genes are TRBV4-1 and TRBJ2-1; possible D gene TRBD2, 6 bases. From germline, CDR1 is MGHRA and CDR2 YSYEKL. This CDR3 region has 15 residues. Deletions cut 2 bases from V and 5 bases from J, with 13 bases between. The CDR3 sequence is CASSQTGLPNNEQFF. CDR3 coding DNA: TGCGCCAGCAGCCAAACGGGACTCCCGAACAATGAGCAGTTCTTC.

This chain joins TRBV2 and TRBJ2-7, with 8 bases fitting TRBD1. The DNA matches TRBJ2-5 better at its end, which makes the J call doubtful. This CDR3 has 13 residues. Germline lookup yields CDR1 SNHLY and CDR2 FYNNEI. CDR3 sequence reads: CASRPTGEETQYF. The CDR3 DNA sequence: TGTGCCAGCAGACCGACAGGGGAAGAGACCCAGTACTTC.

The genes are TRBV19 and TRBJ2-7, with TRBD1 matching 11 bases. V gave up 7 bases and J gave up 1 base; unmatched junction bases: 3. CDR3 length equals 14 residues. CDR1 and CDR2 (germline): LNHDA, SQIVND (reference sequence). The CDR3 nucleotides are TGTGCCAGTATGGACAGGGGGCGATCCTACGAGCAGTACTTC. This translates into CASMDRGRSYEQYF.

This rearrangement joins TRBV19 to TRBJ1-1; D not certain. This CDR3 contains 14 residues. The germline V gene has CDR1 LNHDA and CDR2 SQIVND (reference sequence). With 5 bases removed from V and 2 bases from J, the gap between germline ends came to 12 bases. CDR3 DNA: TGTGCCAGTAGTTTCGAGGGCGTCAACACTGAAGCTTTCTTT. Protein product: CASSFEGVNTEAFF.

The V call is TRBV5-1, the J call TRBJ2-7, with D possibly TRBD2 on 6 matching bases. The CDR3 has 11 amino acids. In germline, CDR1 is SGHRS, CDR2 YFSETQ. Trimming cost V 3 bases and J 6 bases, with 7 bases left between them. The DNA for the CDR3 is TGCGCCAGCAGCTGGGGAGGCGAGCAGTACTTC. Translated, it gives CASSWGGEQYF.

V usage is TRBV25-1 and J usage is TRBJ2-1; 12 positions match TRBD2. Germline V CDR1 and CDR2: MGHDK, SYGVNS. CDR3 length: 15 residues. V gave up 10 bases and J gave up 8 bases; unmatched junction bases: 12. In DNA form, the CDR3 reads TGTGCCACCCAGACTAGCGGGAGCGGCACCGATGAGCAGTTCTTC. This translates into CATQTSGSGTDEQFF.

This clone was observed once. The chain is built from TRBV9 and TRBJ1-3; 8 bases fit TRBD1. With 3 bases clipped from V and 1 base from J, the junction kept 3 bases outside the gene matches. The CDR3 is 15 amino acids. Germline V gene data show CDR1 as SGDLS and CDR2 as YYNGEE. CDR3 protein: CASSGTGKSGNTIYF. CDR3 bases: TGTGCCAGCAGCGGGACAGGGAAGTCTGGAAACACCATATATTTT.

The chain employs TRBV5-1 and TRBJ2-5; either TRBD1 or TRBD2 may fit D (5 bases each). The CDR3 extends over 18 amino acids. The V end was cut by 1 base, the J end by 0 bases, with 19 bases between. Germline loops: CDR1 SGHRS, CDR2 YFSETQ. Here the CDR3 DNA reads TGCGCCAGCAGCTTGTTGGGAAGGACGAGGGGCCACCAAGAGACCCAGTACTTC. Residues: CASSLLGRTRGHQETQYF.

The gene calls are TRBV6-5 and TRBJ2-7; the D gene is possibly TRBD2 (7 bases). Germline CDR1 reads MNHEY; CDR2 reads SVGAGI. The CDR3 loop spans 14 amino acids. V was trimmed by 6 bases and J by 8 bases, leaving 20 bases between them. The CDR3 protein is CASRRSGGQVQQYF. For the CDR3, the DNA is TGTGCCAGCAGGAGGTCCGGGGGGCAGGTACAGCAGTACTTC.

The genes are TRBV29-1 and TRBJ2-7; 10 bases align to TRBD1. The trim removed 0 bases at V and 3 bases at J, leaving 11 bases unmatched. Germline CDR1 and CDR2: SQVTM and ANQGSEA. CDR3 length: 17 amino acids. CDR3 sequence reads: CSVEDGDGQGDLYEQYF. The DNA for the CDR3 is TGCAGCGTTGAAGATGGAGACGGACAGGGGGATCTCTACGAGCAGTACTTC.

The chain recombines TRBV5-4 with TRBJ2-1, with 7 bases identical to TRBD2. V was clipped by 1 base and J by 7 bases; unmatched bases: 5. Germline assignment: CDR1 SGHNT and CDR2 YYREEE (reference sequence). The CDR3 covers 14 residues. The CDR3 DNA follows: TGTGCCAGCAGCTTGCGGGGGGTCCCGAATGAGCAGTTCTTC. This translates into CASSLRGVPNEQFF.

This clone was detected once. V gene TRBV12-5 combines with J gene TRBJ2-1; D tentatively reads TRBD1 or TRBD2 (6 bases each). The germline CDR1 and CDR2 sequences are LGHNT and FRNRAP. The CDR3 sequence is 13 residues long. V lost 7 bases, J lost 7 bases, and 14 bases lay in between. The CDR3 DNA sequence: TGTGCTAGTGACGGGGGCCGGGGGAATGAGCAGTTCTTC. Its protein is CASDGGRGNEQFF.

The rearrangement uses TRBV6-1 and TRBJ2-5; no clear D gene. Germline lookup yields CDR1 MNHNS and CDR2 SASEGT. V lost 1 base and J 0 bases, leaving 12 bases between the germline ends. The CDR3 has 16 residues. CDR3 loop: CASSEEAWVYQETQYF. Here the CDR3 DNA reads TGTGCCAGCAGTGAAGAAGCTTGGGTGTACCAAGAGACCCAGTACTTC.

The chain is built from TRBV21-1 and TRBJ2-3; TRBD1 is taken as the D call from the table, unchecked against the DNA. TRBV21-1 is a recognized pseudogene. The CDR3 spans 17 residues. The CDR3 sequence: CASIKRRDTTLGDTQYF. The CDR3, as DNA: TGTGCCAGCATAAAACGCCGGGACACAACGCTGGGGGATACGCAGTATTTT.

The V call is TRBV7-8, the J call TRBJ2-7; tentatively, D is TRBD1 (6 bases). The CDR3 consists of 15 residues. Trimming cost V 2 bases and J 8 bases, with 19 bases left between them. The germline V gene has CDR1 SGHVS and CDR2 FQNEAQ. CDR3 nucleotide sequence: TGTGCCAGCAGCTTAAGGGCAGGGGCTACAACTAAGCAGTACTTC. This sequence encodes CASSLRAGATTKQYF.

The chain combines TRBV27 with TRBJ2-7; TRBD1 or TRBD2 may be the D gene (6 bases each). The length of the CDR3 is 15 residues. V was shortened by 3 bases and J by 3 bases, with 15 bases between the two germline ends. Germline V gives CDR1 MNHEY, CDR2 SMNVEV (reference sequence). The CDR3: CASSFIGGRHYEQYF. CDR3 DNA: TGTGCCAGCAGTTTCATCGGGGGCCGGCACTACGAGCAGTACTTC.

This clone was recorded once. This sequence joins TRBV4-1 and TRBJ2-2; 10 bases match TRBD1. With V trimmed by 5 bases and J by 5 bases, 8 bases remained unmatched. The CDR3 sequence is 16 residues long. Germline V gives CDR1 MGHRA, CDR2 YSYEKL. CDR3 protein: CASSSPGTGVTGELFF. CDR3 in DNA: TGCGCCAGCAGCTCACCGGGGACAGGGGTAACCGGGGAGCTGTTTTTT.

The J gene is TRBJ2-6, the V gene TRBV15; D possibly corresponds to TRBD2 (5 bases). CDR3 size: 16 residues. CDR1 and CDR2 (germline): LNHNV, YYDKDF (reference sequence). Trimming took off 1 base at V and 2 bases at J, with 9 bases between the two ends. The CDR3 sequence: CATSRAAGTGANVLTF. DNA of the CDR3: TGTGCCACCAGCAGAGCAGCCGGGACTGGGGCCAACGTCCTGACTTTC.

V is TRBV9 and J is TRBJ2-1; D not certain. CDR3 length equals 13 residues. V dropped 0 bases and J dropped 3 bases, with 4 bases sitting between them. CDR1 SGDLS and CDR2 YYNGEE come from the germline V gene. The CDR3: CASSVAGYNEQFF. CDR3 sequence (DNA): TGTGCCAGCAGCGTAGCTGGCTACAATGAGCAGTTCTTC.

This chain connects TRBV5-6 to TRBJ2-3, with 13 bases lining up with TRBD2. The CDR3 extends over 15 amino acids. Losses at the gene ends were 3 bases for V and 5 bases for J; bases not matched to a gene: 3. Germline V gene data show CDR1 as SGHDT and CDR2 as YYEEEE. The CDR3 loop is CASSWGLAGRDTQYF. The CDR3 nucleotides read TGTGCCAGCAGCTGGGGACTAGCGGGGAGAGATACGCAGTATTTT.